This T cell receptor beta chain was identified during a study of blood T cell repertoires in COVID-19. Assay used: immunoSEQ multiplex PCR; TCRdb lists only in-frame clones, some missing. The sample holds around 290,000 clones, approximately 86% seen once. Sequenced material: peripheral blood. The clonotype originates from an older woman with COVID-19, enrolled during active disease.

CDR3 in DNA: TGCAGCGTTGAAGAGGGCAGGGGGCTGGACTACGAGCAGTACTTC. This translates into CSVEEGRGLDYEQYF. V is TRBV29-1 and J is TRBJ2-7; 8 nucleotides match TRBD1. Trimming removed 0 bases from V and 3 bases from J; junction bases left unmatched: 7. Germline V CDR1 and CDR2: SQVTM, ANQGSEA. The CDR3 length is 15 residues.